This T cell receptor (beta chain) is from a study of blood T cell repertoires in COVID-19. Across the study: The United States, Italy and Spain supplied acute and convalescent COVID-19 samples.

CDR3 length: 14 amino acids. Trimming cost V 0 bases and J 1 base, with 6 bases left between them. Germline CDR1 reads MNHEY; CDR2 reads SVGAGI. TCRdb's table, derived via immunoSEQ multiplex PCR, lists solely in-frame clones and lacks some. The sample contains over 200,000 clones, 75% to 90% of which appear only once. The sequencing input was peripheral blood. The TCR comes from a human donor in a cohort sampled during active COVID-19. This rearrangement joins TRBV6-5 to TRBJ1-2; the D is unclear. CDR3 sequence reads: CASSYSSGNYGYTF. CDR3 nucleotides: TGTGCCAGCAGTTACTCATCGGGTAACTATGGCTACACCTTC.